This is a list of T cell receptor beta chains from one sample in a study of cytomegalovirus exposure and HLA in healthy donors. The assay was immunoSEQ multiplex PCR, and TCRdb's table has in-frame clones only and misses some. The sample includes 110,000 to 150,000 clones, approximately 78% of them seen just once. Sequenced sample: PBMCs. The receptors come from a female donor in good health and CMV-seronegative. The CDR3 runs from the conserved cysteine through the conserved F or W. A D gene is named only where the DNA matches it firmly. Clone size is not always given. Where it is, it says once, few, many or a class for expanded clones.

CDR3 length: 14
D gene: -
clone size: -
J gene: TRBJ2-3
V gene: TRBV7-2
CDR3 protein: CASSLQAYWDTQYF
CDR3 DNA: TGTGCCAGCAGCTTACAGGCGTACTGGGATACGCAGTATTTT

CDR3 length: 14
D gene: -
clone size: few
J gene: TRBJ1-4
V gene: TRBV7-9
CDR3 protein: CASSLAGTNEKLFF
CDR3 DNA: TGTGCCAGCAGCTTAGCCGGGACAAATGAAAAACTGTTTTTT

CDR3 length: 15
D gene: -
clone size: -
J gene: TRBJ1-1
V gene: TRBV30
CDR3 protein: CAWSPLGLKNTEAFF
CDR3 DNA: TGTGCCTGGAGTCCCCTGGGACTTAAGAACACTGAAGCTTTCTTT

CDR3 length: 18
D gene: TRBD2
clone size: once
J gene: TRBJ2-5
V gene: TRBV7-2
CDR3 protein: CASSLGGLAGGSRETQYF
CDR3 DNA: TGTGCCAGCAGCTTAGGGGGACTAGCGGGGGGGTCCAGGGAGACCCAGTACTTC

CDR3 length: 14
D gene: TRBD1
clone size: -
J gene: TRBJ2-7
V gene: TRBV30
CDR3 protein: CAWSRPGQGLTMYF
CDR3 DNA: TGTGCCTGGAGCCGGCCGGGACAGGGGCTGACCATGTACTTC

CDR3 length: 18
D gene: TRBD2
clone size: -
J gene: TRBJ2-5
V gene: TRBV2
CDR3 protein: CASSEAVTSGGWQETQYF
CDR3 DNA: TGTGCCAGCAGTGAAGCTGTGACTAGCGGGGGGTGGCAAGAGACCCAGTACTTC

CDR3 length: 11
D gene: -
clone size: -
J gene: TRBJ2-1
V gene: TRBV19
CDR3 protein: CASTGYNEQFF
CDR3 DNA: TGTGCCAGCACAGGGTACAATGAGCAGTTCTTC

CDR3 length: 15
D gene: -
clone size: few
J gene: TRBJ2-7
V gene: TRBV5-4
CDR3 protein: CASSLLGGSSYEQYF
CDR3 DNA: TGTGCCAGCAGCTTGTTGGGGGGTAGCTCCTACGAGCAGTACTTC

CDR3 length: 13
D gene: -
clone size: -
J gene: TRBJ2-7
V gene: TRBV15
CDR3 protein: CATRRQGGYEQYF
CDR3 DNA: TGTGCCACCCGACGCCAGGGGGGCTACGAGCAGTACTTC

CDR3 length: 15
D gene: TRBD2
clone size: -
J gene: TRBJ2-1
V gene: TRBV15
CDR3 protein: CATSRSGTSHNEQFF
CDR3 DNA: TGTGCCACCAGCAGATCCGGGACTAGCCACAATGAGCAGTTCTTC

CDR3 length: 16
D gene: TRBD1
clone size: -
J gene: TRBJ1-6
V gene: TRBV4-2
CDR3 protein: CASSQDRGQGYSPLHF
CDR3 DNA: TGTGCCAGCAGCCAAGATAGAGGACAGGGATATTCACCCCTCCACTTT

CDR3 length: 15
D gene: -
clone size: -
J gene: TRBJ2-7
V gene: TRBV27
CDR3 protein: CASSLSVQFSYEQYF
CDR3 DNA: TGTGCCAGCAGTTTAAGTGTACAGTTCTCCTACGAGCAGTACTTC

CDR3 length: 15
D gene: TRBD1
clone size: -
J gene: TRBJ2-1
V gene: TRBV19
CDR3 protein: CASSRTGDRGHEQFF
CDR3 DNA: TGTGCCAGTAGTAGAACAGGGGACAGGGGGCATGAGCAGTTCTTC

CDR3 length: 11
D gene: -
clone size: -
J gene: TRBJ1-2
V gene: TRBV30
CDR3 protein: CAWTGFYGYTF
CDR3 DNA: TGTGCCTGGACAGGGTTCTATGGCTACACCTTC

CDR3 length: 16
D gene: TRBD2
clone size: -
J gene: TRBJ2-5
V gene: TRBV6-6
CDR3 protein: CASSYGTIIGARTQYF
CDR3 DNA: TGTGCCAGCAGTTACGGGACTATAATCGGGGCAAGGACCCAGTACTTC

CDR3 length: 16
D gene: -
clone size: -
J gene: TRBJ2-7
V gene: TRBV7-2
CDR3 protein: CASSRSPGRSSYEQYF
CDR3 DNA: TGTGCCAGCAGCCGGTCCCCGGGTCGGAGCTCCTACGAGCAGTACTTC

CDR3 length: 14
D gene: -
clone size: -
J gene: TRBJ2-7
V gene: TRBV27
CDR3 protein: CASSIASVSYEQYF
CDR3 DNA: TGTGCCAGCAGTATTGCTAGCGTTTCGTACGAGCAGTACTTC

CDR3 length: 14
D gene: TRBD1
clone size: -
J gene: TRBJ1-6
V gene: TRBV27
CDR3 protein: CASSHRDSNSPLHF
CDR3 DNA: TGTGCCAGCAGTCACCGGGACAGTAATTCACCCCTCCACTTT

CDR3 length: 14
D gene: -
clone size: -
J gene: TRBJ1-4
V gene: TRBV28
CDR3 protein: CASSQQGFNEKLFF
CDR3 DNA: TGTGCCAGCAGTCAACAGGGATTTAACGAAAAACTGTTTTTT

CDR3 length: 14
D gene: -
clone size: -
J gene: TRBJ2-3
V gene: TRBV28
CDR3 protein: CASSFRGITDTQYF
CDR3 DNA: TGTGCCAGCAGTTTTAGGGGGATCACAGATACGCAGTATTTT

CDR3 length: 14
D gene: -
clone size: -
J gene: TRBJ2-7
V gene: TRBV30
CDR3 protein: CAWSVDSFSYEQYF
CDR3 DNA: TGTGCCTGGAGTGTAGACAGTTTCTCCTACGAGCAGTACTTC

CDR3 length: 14
D gene: -
clone size: -
J gene: TRBJ1-1
V gene: TRBV5-1
CDR3 protein: CASSQQTQGTEAFF
CDR3 DNA: TGCGCCAGCAGCCAACAGACCCAGGGGACTGAAGCTTTCTTT

CDR3 length: 15
D gene: TRBD1
clone size: -
J gene: TRBJ1-2
V gene: TRBV9
CDR3 protein: CASSVHRGEDYGYPF
CDR3 DNA: TGTGCCAGCAGCGTTCACAGGGGGGAAGACTATGGCTACCCCTTC

CDR3 length: 16
D gene: TRBD2
clone size: -
J gene: TRBJ2-1
V gene: TRBV11-3
CDR3 protein: CASSFLGGGVNNEQFF
CDR3 DNA: TGTGCCAGCAGCTTTTTGGGCGGGGGGGTAAACAATGAGCAGTTCTTC

CDR3 length: 14
D gene: -
clone size: -
J gene: TRBJ2-5
V gene: TRBV29-1
CDR3 protein: CSVVFGGMGETQYF
CDR3 DNA: TGCAGCGTTGTGTTCGGAGGGATGGGAGAGACCCAGTACTTC

CDR3 length: 14
D gene: -
clone size: -
J gene: TRBJ1-1
V gene: TRBV13
CDR3 protein: CASSPSGMNTEAFF
CDR3 DNA: TGTGCCAGCAGCCCATCAGGGATGAACACTGAAGCTTTCTTT

CDR3 length: 14
D gene: TRBD2
clone size: -
J gene: TRBJ2-3
V gene: TRBV27
CDR3 protein: CASSFLAGTDTQYF
CDR3 DNA: TGTGCCAGCAGTTTTCTAGCGGGTACAGATACGCAGTATTTT

CDR3 length: 15
D gene: -
clone size: -
J gene: TRBJ1-3
V gene: TRBV30
CDR3 protein: CAWVKQGYGGNTIYF
CDR3 DNA: TGTGCCTGGGTGAAACAGGGTTACGGTGGAAACACCATATATTTT

CDR3 length: 15
D gene: TRBD2
clone size: few
J gene: TRBJ2-1
V gene: TRBV6-1
CDR3 protein: CASRSLAGGYNEQFF
CDR3 DNA: TGTGCCAGCAGATCGCTAGCGGGAGGTTACAATGAGCAGTTCTTC

CDR3 length: 16
D gene: TRBD2
clone size: -
J gene: TRBJ2-2
V gene: TRBV28
CDR3 protein: CASSFSAGVYTGELFF
CDR3 DNA: TGTGCCAGCAGTTTCTCAGCGGGGGTTTACACCGGGGAGCTGTTTTTT

CDR3 length: 17
D gene: TRBD1
clone size: -
J gene: TRBJ1-3
V gene: TRBV28
CDR3 protein: CASRDRLGQGYGNTIYF
CDR3 DNA: TGTGCCAGCAGGGATCGCCTGGGACAGGGGTATGGAAACACCATATATTTT

CDR3 length: 16
D gene: TRBD1
clone size: few
J gene: TRBJ1-6
V gene: TRBV10-3
CDR3 protein: CAISELVGDRGSPLHF
CDR3 DNA: TGTGCCATCAGTGAGTTAGTTGGGGACAGGGGTTCACCCCTCCACTTT

CDR3 length: 12
D gene: -
clone size: few
J gene: TRBJ1-1
V gene: TRBV2
CDR3 protein: CASSALGAGAFF
CDR3 DNA: TGTGCCAGCAGTGCTCTTGGGGCAGGAGCTTTCTTT

CDR3 length: 15
D gene: TRBD1
clone size: -
J gene: TRBJ1-6
V gene: TRBV5-1
CDR3 protein: CASSLGGQGRSPLHF
CDR3 DNA: TGCGCCAGCAGCCTGGGGGGACAGGGCAGATCACCCCTCCACTTT

CDR3 length: 16
D gene: -
clone size: -
J gene: TRBJ2-5
V gene: TRBV6-5
CDR3 protein: CASSYRLTGLQETQYF
CDR3 DNA: TGTGCCAGCAGTTACCGATTGACAGGCCTGCAAGAGACCCAGTACTTC

CDR3 length: 14
D gene: -
clone size: -
J gene: TRBJ1-5
V gene: TRBV2
CDR3 protein: CASSDVKEDQPQHF
CDR3 DNA: TGTGCCAGCAGTGATGTGAAGGAGGACCAGCCCCAGCATTTT

CDR3 length: 15
D gene: TRBD1
clone size: -
J gene: TRBJ2-7
V gene: TRBV4-1
CDR3 protein: CASSQAPTGPYEQYF
CDR3 DNA: TGCGCCAGCAGCCAAGCACCGACAGGGCCCTACGAGCAGTACTTC

CDR3 length: 13
D gene: -
clone size: -
J gene: TRBJ1-6
V gene: TRBV7-6
CDR3 protein: CASSFSSASALHF
CDR3 DNA: TGTGCCAGCAGCTTTTCAAGCGCATCAGCCCTCCACTTT

CDR3 length: 16
D gene: -
clone size: -
J gene: TRBJ1-4
V gene: TRBV28
CDR3 protein: CASSPPGRGLGEKLFF
CDR3 DNA: TGTGCCAGCAGTCCTCCCGGCAGGGGCCTAGGGGAAAAACTGTTTTTT

CDR3 length: 15
D gene: TRBD1
clone size: few
J gene: TRBJ1-1
V gene: TRBV5-6
CDR3 protein: CASSRDRALNTEAFF
CDR3 DNA: TGTGCCAGCAGCCGAGACAGGGCCCTGAACACTGAAGCTTTCTTT

CDR3 length: 12
D gene: -
clone size: few
J gene: TRBJ1-2
V gene: TRBV6-1
CDR3 protein: CASSFGGYGYTF
CDR3 DNA: TGTGCCAGCAGTTTCGGTGGCTATGGCTACACCTTC

CDR3 length: 15
D gene: TRBD2
clone size: -
J gene: TRBJ2-1
V gene: TRBV18
CDR3 protein: CASSPRRNSGREQFF
CDR3 DNA: TGTGCCAGCTCACCACGACGGAATAGCGGGCGGGAGCAGTTCTTC